The present TCR beta chain was sequenced within a study of blood T cell repertoires in COVID-19. Overall study: Both acute and convalescent COVID-19 samples were obtained from the United States, Italy and Spain. Sources were T cells, B-cell-depleted T cells, or PBMCs; the material itself was cDNA or gDNA.

Germline CDR1 and CDR2: MNHNY and SVGAGI (reference sequence). Trimming cost V 2 bases and J 1 base, with 12 bases left between them. This CDR3 has 15 residues. Data came from immunoSEQ multiplex PCR; TCRdb stores just in-frame clones and leaves some out. The sample carries under 150,000 clones, over 75% recorded once. This sequence joins TRBV6-6 and TRBJ2-7, with D possibly TRBD2 on 5 matching bases. Sequences were obtained from PBMCs or T cells enriched from blood (not recorded which). The receptor was isolated from a man over 45 in a cohort exposed to, infected with or recovered from COVID-19 (not recorded which). The CDR3 DNA follows: TGTGCCAGCAGTTACGAGGGCACTGGATCCTACGAGCAGTACTTC. Amino acids: CASSYEGTGSYEQYF.